This TCR beta chain was retrieved from a study of blood T cell repertoires in COVID-19. About the study: The United States, Italy and Spain provided the acute and convalescent COVID-19 samples. The cDNA or gDNA used as material had been derived from T cells, B-cell-depleted T cells, or PBMCs.

As handled by the study authors: Estimation of nucleated cell counts was performed using reference gene primer amplification. Libraries were prepared by immunoSEQ multiplex PCR; TCRdb keeps only in-frame clonotypes and omits some of them. V, J and clone size were drawn from that table, and D and trimming were deduced from the DNA. The table includes 190,000 or so clones, approximately 89% detected once. Trimming removed 4 bases from V and 7 bases from J, with 11 bases in between. This CDR3 has 14 residues. From germline, CDR1 is MRHNA and CDR2 SNTAGT. This clone was found many times. The receptor's source is a man aged 35 to 55 with active or convalescent COVID-19. The source material was peripheral blood. The chain combines TRBV6-4 with TRBJ1-6; the D is unclear. This chain's CDR3 is CASSASPGNSPLHF. CDR3 nucleotide sequence: TGTGCCAGCAGTGCCTCTCCCGGGAATTCACCCCTCCACTTT.